These 16 T cell receptor beta chains were all obtained from the same sample, sequenced in a study of blood T cell repertoires in COVID-19. The table came from immunoSEQ multiplex PCR; TCRdb's copy has only in-frame clones and leaves some out. The repertoire consists of nearly 350,000 clones, with more than 75% occurring once and the leading ten covering 2.5% to 4%. The material sequenced was peripheral blood. All receptors derive from a woman under 30 who had recovered from COVID-19.

The V and J genes are TRBV9 and TRBJ1-1, with D perhaps TRBD1 (6 bases). This CDR3 is 13 amino acids long. Germline V gene lookup returns CDR1 SGDLS and CDR2 YYNGEE. Trimming pared 0 bases from V and 7 bases from J, leaving 10 bases between. The CDR3 region has the DNA TGTGCCAGCAGCGTAGGGTCCAGGGGTGAAGCTTTCTTT. Translated: CASSVGSRGEAFF. The full variable domain, in which reference TRBV9 and TRBJ1-1 provide the parts outside the CDR3, is DSGVTQTPKHLITATGQRVTLRCSPRSGDLSVYWYQQSLDQGLQFLIQYYNGEERAKGNILERFSAQQFPDLHSELNLSSLELGDSALYFCASSVGSRGEAFFGQGTRLTVV.

The chain carries TRBV6-2 or TRBV6-3 and TRBJ2-7, with 13 bases identical to TRBD2. Looked up from germline, CDR1 is MNHEY and CDR2 is SVGEGT. The CDR3 length is 15 residues. With V trimmed by 4 bases and J by 6 bases, 6 bases remained unmatched. In nucleotides, the CDR3 is TGTGCCAGCAGTTCCCGGACTAGCGGGAGTGTCGAGCAGTACGTC. Translating gives CASSSRTSGSVEQYV.

The chain employs TRBV7-2 and TRBJ2-5; the D gene is possibly TRBD2 (6 bases). This CDR3 has 15 residues. Deletions cut 3 bases from V and 7 bases from J, with 18 bases between. CDR1 is SGHTA, CDR2 FQGNSA, per germline. In nucleotides, the CDR3 is TGTGCCAGCAGCTTTCTCTCGGGGAGGACTCTGACCCAGTACTTC. Its translation is CASSFLSGRTLTQYF.

The chain has TRBV27 and TRBJ1-2; 10 bases fit TRBD1. The CDR3 totals 14 residues. V lost 6 bases to trimming and J lost 4 bases; unmatched junction nucleotides: 5. Germline loops: CDR1 MNHEY, CDR2 SMNVEV (reference sequence). DNA for the CDR3: TGTGCCAGCAGCTTGACAGGGGGCGTCTATGGCTACACCTTC. It codes for CASSLTGGVYGYTF.

The chain is built from TRBV10-2 and TRBJ2-3; D possibly corresponds to TRBD1 (5 bases). Germline CDR1 and CDR2: WSHSY and SAAADI. The CDR3 totals 14 residues. V gave up 0 bases and J gave up 5 bases, with 9 bases separating them. This chain's CDR3 is CASSESTGIDTQYF. The CDR3 nucleotides read TGCGCCAGCAGTGAGTCAACAGGAATAGATACGCAGTATTTT.

This clone was observed once. V gene TRBV7-2 combines with J gene TRBJ2-1; TRBD2 matches at 13 bases. The V gene's germline CDR1 is SGHTA and CDR2 FQGNSA. This CDR3 region has 18 residues. The V segment lost 0 bases and the J segment 6 bases; nucleotides outside the gene matches: 8. This chain's CDR3 is CASSLAPLAGGGGNEQFF. Written as DNA, the CDR3 is TGTGCCAGCAGCTTAGCTCCACTAGCGGGAGGGGGAGGCAATGAGCAGTTCTTC.

The chain recombines TRBV20-1 with TRBJ1-1, with 8 bases lining up with TRBD1. V shed 3 bases and J 9 bases; nucleotides not matched to a gene: 12. The CDR3 covers 14 residues. Germline assignment: CDR1 DFQATT and CDR2 SNEGSKA (reference sequence). The CDR3 is CSASRGPGGSQAFF. In DNA, the CDR3 is TGCAGTGCTAGTAGAGGCCCAGGGGGCAGCCAAGCTTTCTTT.

The chain recombines TRBV11-2 with TRBJ2-1, with D maybe TRBD2 (6 bases). The CDR3 has 15 residues. V lost 1 base, J lost 9 bases, and 16 bases lay in between. CDR1 and CDR2 from the germline V gene are SGHAT and FQNNGV. Here the CDR3 DNA reads TGTGCCAGCAGCTTAGGGGGGACTGCCCAGGGTGAGCAGTTCTTC. Its protein product is CASSLGGTAQGEQFF.

This chain connects TRBV12-3 or TRBV12-4 to TRBJ1-1; no clear D gene. There are 12 residues in the CDR3. V dropped 6 bases and J dropped 1 base, with 6 bases sitting between them. CDR3 residues: CASSLRNTEAFF. The CDR3 region has the DNA TGTGCCAGCAGCTTACGGAACACTGAAGCTTTCTTT.

The rearrangement links TRBV15 to TRBJ2-1, with D possibly matching TRBD1 (5 bases). The V and J ends lost 4 bases and 8 bases respectively, with 21 bases between them. This CDR3 region has 16 residues. CDR1 and CDR2 from the germline V gene are LNHNV and YYDKDF (reference sequence). The CDR3 nucleotides are TGTGCCACCAGCATAAACTTGATACCTTGGGGCCATGAGCAGTTCTTC. This sequence encodes CATSINLIPWGHEQFF.

The chain combines TRBV9 with TRBJ1-2; 8 bases map to TRBD1. This CDR3 has 14 residues. In germline, CDR1 is SGDLS, CDR2 YYNGEE. V gave up 3 bases and J gave up 4 bases; unmatched junction bases: 5. CDR3 DNA: TGTGCCAGCAGCGCCTCGGACAGGGCCTATGGCTACACCTTC. It specifies CASSASDRAYGYTF.

The chain links TRBV19 to TRBJ2-1; 7 nucleotides agree with TRBD1. Trimming cost V 3 bases and J 4 bases; bases outside gene matches: 6. The CDR3 sequence is 15 residues long. Germline V gene lookup returns CDR1 LNHDA and CDR2 SQIVND (reference sequence). The CDR3 loop reads CASSIGQVGYNEQFF. In nucleotides, the CDR3 is TGTGCCAGTAGTATTGGACAGGTAGGGTACAATGAGCAGTTCTTC.

The chain combines TRBV12-2 with TRBJ2-4; TRBD2 reflects the table's D call only, with no check against the DNA. TRBV12-2 is marked as a pseudogene. The CDR3 contains 15 residues. The CDR3 nucleotides are TGTGCAAGTCGCCCTAAATCCGAGCGGGAGGACATTCAGTACTTC. It yields the protein CASRPKSEREDIQYF.

Only a few counts were recorded for this clone. This chain uses TRBV21-1 with TRBJ1-1; the table calls TRBD1, which could not be checked here. TRBV21-1 is assigned pseudogene status. The CDR3 extends over 15 amino acids. CDR3 amino acids: CASSRQERLNTEAFF. DNA for the CDR3: TGTGCCAGCAGCAGACAGGAACGGCTGAACACTGAAGCTTTCTTT.

This clone was counted between two and nine times. The chain employs TRBV2 and TRBJ2-5; 9 bases match TRBD2. The germline gives CDR1 SNHLY, CDR2 FYNNEI. This CDR3 spans 16 amino acids. Trimming cost V 3 bases and J 3 bases; bases outside gene matches: 8. For the CDR3, the DNA is TGTGCCAGCAGTGATCCTAGGACTAGCGCCAAAGAGACCCAGTACTTC. Its translation is CASSDPRTSAKETQYF.

V and J are TRBV9 and TRBJ2-1; the D gene is possibly TRBD1 (5 bases). The length of the CDR3 is 17 residues. Germline V gene data show CDR1 as SGDLS and CDR2 as YYNGEE. V was clipped by 4 bases and J by 6 bases, with 23 bases between them. Here the CDR3 DNA reads TGTGCCAGCAGCCCTTACTCCAGGACCACTGACAGCAATGAGCAGTTCTTC. This sequence encodes CASSPYSRTTDSNEQFF. Full variable domain (outside the CDR3, taken from reference TRBV9 and TRBJ2-1): DSGVTQTPKHLITATGQRVTLRCSPRSGDLSVYWYQQSLDQGLQFLIQYYNGEERAKGNILERFSAQQFPDLHSELNLSSLELGDSALYFCASSPYSRTTDSNEQFFGPGTRLTVL.